This T cell receptor beta chain was observed in a study of OX40 agonist ivuxolimab in advanced cancers. V gave up 6 bases and J gave up 2 bases; unmatched junction bases: 5. This CDR3 has 14 residues. Germline-derived CDR1 and CDR2 are MDHEN and SYDVKM. Study-wide results and limits: Patients with a partial response at 0.1-3.0 mg/kg had among the lowest clonal expansion.

Data came from immunoSEQ multiplex PCR; TCRdb stores just in-frame clones and leaves some out. This sample yields over 60,000 clones, of which approximately 90% are seen a single time; around 1.8% belongs to the top ten. With regard to this clone: The antigen is undetermined.

This sample comprised CD4+ or CD8+ T cells sorted from blood, obtained in a trial of the OX40 agonist ivuxolimab. The V gene is TRBV28, the J gene TRBJ2-7, with 9 bases fitting TRBD2. This TCR came from an adult with an advanced solid tumor such as melanoma, head and neck, liver or kidney cancer. The CDR3 spells CASRRLAETYEQYF. The DNA for the CDR3 is TGTGCCAGCAGGCGACTAGCGGAAACCTACGAGCAGTACTTC.